This T cell receptor beta chain appears in the sequencing data of a study of CD4+ T cells in melanoma. This CDR3 has 18 amino acids. Germline CDR1 SGHDN, CDR2 FVKESK. About this clone itself: Its specificity is unknown. A read error may account for a junction end that differs from germline.

Profiling relied on immunoSEQ multiplex PCR, and the TCRdb table lists in-frame clones only, not all of them. The data show thousands of clones, with around 60% seen just once and under 30% held by the top ten. The study's findings and limits: Neoantigen-specific CD4+ T cells in melanoma reportedly had diverse differentiation states. A reported correlation linked neoantigen-specific CD4+ T cells to CD8+, macrophage and B cell function.

The sample was cells from a culture (not recorded whether cultured in vitro). The chain has TRBV14 and TRBJ2-2; tentatively, D is TRBD1 (6 bases). The sequence was collected from a human donor with melanoma. CDR3 coding DNA: TGTGCCAGCAGCCAAGATTACGCAGGCGATGGGGGACACCGGGGAGCTGTTTTT. This gives the protein CASSQDYAGDGGHRGAVF.